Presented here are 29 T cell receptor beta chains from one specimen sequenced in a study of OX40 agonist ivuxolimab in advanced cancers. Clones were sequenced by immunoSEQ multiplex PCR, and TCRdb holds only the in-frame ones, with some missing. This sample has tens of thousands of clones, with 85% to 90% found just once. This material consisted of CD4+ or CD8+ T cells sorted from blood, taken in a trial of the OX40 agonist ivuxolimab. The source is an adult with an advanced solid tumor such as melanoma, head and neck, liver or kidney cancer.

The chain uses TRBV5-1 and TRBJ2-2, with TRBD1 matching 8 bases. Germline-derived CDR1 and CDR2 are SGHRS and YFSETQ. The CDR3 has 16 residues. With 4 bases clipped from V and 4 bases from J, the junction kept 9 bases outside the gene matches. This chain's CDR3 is CASSPGQGRVTGELFF. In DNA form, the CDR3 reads TGCGCCAGCAGCCCAGGACAGGGTCGAGTCACCGGGGAGCTGTTTTTT. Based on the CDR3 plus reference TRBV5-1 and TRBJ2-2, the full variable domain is KAGVTQTPRYLIKTRGQQVTLSCSPISGHRSVSWYQQTPGQGLQFLFEYFSETQRNKGNFPGRFSGRQFSNSRSEMNVSTLELGDSALYLCASSPGQGRVTGELFFGEGSRLTVL.

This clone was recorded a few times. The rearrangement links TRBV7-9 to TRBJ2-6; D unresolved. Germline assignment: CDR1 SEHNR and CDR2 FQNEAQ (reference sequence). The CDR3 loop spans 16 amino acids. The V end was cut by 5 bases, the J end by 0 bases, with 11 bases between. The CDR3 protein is CASSLSKASGANVLTF. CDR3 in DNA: TGTGCCAGCAGCCTGTCAAAGGCCTCTGGGGCCAACGTCCTGACTTTC.

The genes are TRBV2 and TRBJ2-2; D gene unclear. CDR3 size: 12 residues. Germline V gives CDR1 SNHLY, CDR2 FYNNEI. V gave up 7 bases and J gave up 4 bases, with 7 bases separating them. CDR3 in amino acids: CASNRFTGELFF. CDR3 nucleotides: TGTGCCAGCAATCGATTCACCGGGGAGCTGTTTTTT.

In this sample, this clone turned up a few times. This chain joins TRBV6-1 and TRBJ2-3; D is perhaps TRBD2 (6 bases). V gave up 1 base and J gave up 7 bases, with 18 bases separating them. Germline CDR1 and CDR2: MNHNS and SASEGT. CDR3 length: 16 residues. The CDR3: CASSEVWRGPTHTQYF. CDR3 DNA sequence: TGTGCCAGCAGTGAAGTTTGGCGGGGCCCCACCCATACGCAGTATTTT.

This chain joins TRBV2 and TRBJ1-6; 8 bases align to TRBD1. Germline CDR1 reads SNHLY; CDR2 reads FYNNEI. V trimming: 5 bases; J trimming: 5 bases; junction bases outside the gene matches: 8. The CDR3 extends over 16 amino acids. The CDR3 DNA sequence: TGTGCCAGCAGTACGAGACAGGGGCTGAATAATTCACCCCTCCACTTT. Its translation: CASSTRQGLNNSPLHF.

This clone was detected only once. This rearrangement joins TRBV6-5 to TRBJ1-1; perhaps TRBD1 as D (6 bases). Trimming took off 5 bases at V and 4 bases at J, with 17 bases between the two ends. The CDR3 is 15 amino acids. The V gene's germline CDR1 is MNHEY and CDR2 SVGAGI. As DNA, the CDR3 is TGTGCCAGCAGTACCGCGGGGGGGCGGAGCACTGAAGCTTTCTTT. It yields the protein CASSTAGGRSTEAFF.

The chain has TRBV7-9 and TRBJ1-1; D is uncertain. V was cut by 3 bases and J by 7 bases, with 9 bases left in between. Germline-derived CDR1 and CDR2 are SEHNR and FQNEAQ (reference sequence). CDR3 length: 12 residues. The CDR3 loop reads CASSFRFSEAFF. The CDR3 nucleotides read TGTGCCAGCAGCTTTCGGTTTAGTGAAGCTTTCTTT.

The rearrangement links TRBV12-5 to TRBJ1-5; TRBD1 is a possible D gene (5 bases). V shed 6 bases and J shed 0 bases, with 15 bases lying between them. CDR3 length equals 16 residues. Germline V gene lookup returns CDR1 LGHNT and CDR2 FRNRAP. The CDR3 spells CASGPQTVYSNQPQHF. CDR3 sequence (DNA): TGTGCTAGTGGACCCCAGACAGTCTATAGCAATCAGCCCCAGCATTTT. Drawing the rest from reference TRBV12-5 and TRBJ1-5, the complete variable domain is DARVTQTPRHKVTEMGQEVTMRCQPILGHNTVFWYRQTMMQGLELLAYFRNRAPLDDSGMPKDRFSAEMPDATLATLKIQPSEPRDSAVYFCASGPQTVYSNQPQHFGDGTRLSIL.

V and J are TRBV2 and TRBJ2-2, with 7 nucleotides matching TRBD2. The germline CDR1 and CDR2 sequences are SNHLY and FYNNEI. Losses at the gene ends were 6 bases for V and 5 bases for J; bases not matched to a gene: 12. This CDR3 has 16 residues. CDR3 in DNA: TGTGCCAGCAGCGCCAGCGTTGGGGGGGGGACCGGGGAGCTGTTTTTT. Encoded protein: CASSASVGGGTGELFF.

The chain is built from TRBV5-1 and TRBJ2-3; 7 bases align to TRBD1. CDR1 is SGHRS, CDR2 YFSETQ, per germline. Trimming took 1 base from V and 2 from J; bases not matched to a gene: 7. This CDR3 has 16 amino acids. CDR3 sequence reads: CASSLPRGRYTDTQYF. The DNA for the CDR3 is TGCGCCAGCAGCTTGCCAAGGGGGCGGTACACAGATACGCAGTATTTT.

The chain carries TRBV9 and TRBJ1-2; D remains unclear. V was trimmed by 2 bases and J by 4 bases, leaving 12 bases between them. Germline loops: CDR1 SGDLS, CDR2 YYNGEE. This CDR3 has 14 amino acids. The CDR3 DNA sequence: TGTGCCAGCAGCGTTACGGCGGAAGGCTATGGCTACACCTTC. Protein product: CASSVTAEGYGYTF.

CDR3 sequence (DNA): TGTGCCACCCTGGGACAGGGAAACATTCAGTACTTC. It yields the protein CATLGQGNIQYF. V is TRBV6-1 and J is TRBJ2-4; 9 bases agree with TRBD1. This CDR3 has 12 residues. Germline trimming cut 10 bases from V and 6 bases from J; bases unmatched to any gene: 4. The germline gives CDR1 MNHNS, CDR2 SASEGT.

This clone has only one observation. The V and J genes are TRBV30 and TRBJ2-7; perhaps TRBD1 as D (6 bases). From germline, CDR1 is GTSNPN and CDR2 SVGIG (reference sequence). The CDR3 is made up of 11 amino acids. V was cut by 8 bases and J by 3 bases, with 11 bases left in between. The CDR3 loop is CARQGGYEQYF. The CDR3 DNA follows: TGTGCCCGCCAAGGGGGCTACGAGCAGTACTTC.

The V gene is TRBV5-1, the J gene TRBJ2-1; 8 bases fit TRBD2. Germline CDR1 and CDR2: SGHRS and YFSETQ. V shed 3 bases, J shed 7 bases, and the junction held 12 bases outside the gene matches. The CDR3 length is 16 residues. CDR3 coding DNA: TGCGCCAGCAGCTCCCTCCTAGCGGGTCAGAGTAATGAGCAGTTCTTC. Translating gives CASSSLLAGQSNEQFF.

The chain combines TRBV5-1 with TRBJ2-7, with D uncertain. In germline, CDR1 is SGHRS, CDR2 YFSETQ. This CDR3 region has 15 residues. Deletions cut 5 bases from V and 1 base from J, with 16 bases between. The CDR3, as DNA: TGCGCCAGCAGTCGACTCGATCCCGGGTCCTACGAGCAGTACTTC. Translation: CASSRLDPGSYEQYF.

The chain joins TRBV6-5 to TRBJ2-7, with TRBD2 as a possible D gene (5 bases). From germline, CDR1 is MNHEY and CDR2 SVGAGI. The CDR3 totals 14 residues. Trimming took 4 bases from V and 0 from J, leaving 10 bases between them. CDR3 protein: CASSFSGNSYEQYF. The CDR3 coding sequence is TGTGCCAGCAGTTTCTCCGGGAACTCCTACGAGCAGTACTTC.

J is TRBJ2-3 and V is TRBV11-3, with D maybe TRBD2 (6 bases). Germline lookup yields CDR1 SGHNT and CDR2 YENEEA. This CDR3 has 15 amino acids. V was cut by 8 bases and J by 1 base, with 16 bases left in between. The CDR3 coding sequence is TGTGCCAGCTATCCGGGGGAGTTTGGCACAGATACGCAGTATTTT. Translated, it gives CASYPGEFGTDTQYF.

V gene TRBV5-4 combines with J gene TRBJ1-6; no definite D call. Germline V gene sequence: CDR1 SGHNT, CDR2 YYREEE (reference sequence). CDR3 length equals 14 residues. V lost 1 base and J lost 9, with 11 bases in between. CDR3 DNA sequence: TGTGCCAGCAGCTTGTCCGGGGAGGGTTCACCCCTCCACTTT. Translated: CASSLSGEGSPLHF.

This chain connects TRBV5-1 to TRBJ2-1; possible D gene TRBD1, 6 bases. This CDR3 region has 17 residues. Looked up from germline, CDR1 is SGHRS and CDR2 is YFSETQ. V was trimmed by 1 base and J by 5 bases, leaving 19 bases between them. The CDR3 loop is CASSLTGGQGTDNEQFF. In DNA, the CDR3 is TGCGCCAGCAGCTTGACGGGCGGCCAGGGGACGGACAATGAGCAGTTCTTC.

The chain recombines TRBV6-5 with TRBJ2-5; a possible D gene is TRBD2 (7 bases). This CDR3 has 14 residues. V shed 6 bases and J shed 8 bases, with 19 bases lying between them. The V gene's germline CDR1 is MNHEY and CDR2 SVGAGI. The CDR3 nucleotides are TGTGCCAGCAGAACACTCGGGGGGCAGGACACCCAGTACTTC. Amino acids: CASRTLGGQDTQYF.

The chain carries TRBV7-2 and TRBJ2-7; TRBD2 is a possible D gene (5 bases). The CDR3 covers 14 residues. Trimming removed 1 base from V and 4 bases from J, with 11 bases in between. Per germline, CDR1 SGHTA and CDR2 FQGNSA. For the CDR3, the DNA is TGTGCCAGCAGCTTAGGAGGGCCCCCGTACGAGCAGTACTTC. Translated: CASSLGGPPYEQYF.

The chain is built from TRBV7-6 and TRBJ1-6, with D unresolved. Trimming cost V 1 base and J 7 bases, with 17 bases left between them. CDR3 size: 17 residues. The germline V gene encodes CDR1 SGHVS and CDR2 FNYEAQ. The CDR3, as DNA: TGTGCCAGCAGCTTAGAGGGCAGGATCGGCCAGAATTCACCCCTCCACTTT. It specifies CASSLEGRIGQNSPLHF.

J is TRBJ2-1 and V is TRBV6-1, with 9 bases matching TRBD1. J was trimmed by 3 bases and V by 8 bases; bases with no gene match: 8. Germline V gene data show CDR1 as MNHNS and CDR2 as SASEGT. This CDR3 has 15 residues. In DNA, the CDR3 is TGTGCCAGCGGGATGACGGGACAGGGCTACAATGAGCAGTTCTTC. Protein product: CASGMTGQGYNEQFF.

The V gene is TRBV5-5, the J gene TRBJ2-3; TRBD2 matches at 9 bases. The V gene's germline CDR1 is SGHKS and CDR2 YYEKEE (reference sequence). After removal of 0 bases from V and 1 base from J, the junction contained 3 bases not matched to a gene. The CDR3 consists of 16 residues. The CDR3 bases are TGTGCCAGCAGCTTGGTGGCTAGCGGGGGCACAGATACGCAGTATTTT. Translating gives CASSLVASGGTDTQYF.

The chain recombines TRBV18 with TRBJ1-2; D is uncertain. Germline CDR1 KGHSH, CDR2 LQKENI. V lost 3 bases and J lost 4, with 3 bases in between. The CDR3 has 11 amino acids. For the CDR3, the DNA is TGTGCCAGCTCACCGGGCTATGGCTACACCTTC. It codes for CASSPGYGYTF.

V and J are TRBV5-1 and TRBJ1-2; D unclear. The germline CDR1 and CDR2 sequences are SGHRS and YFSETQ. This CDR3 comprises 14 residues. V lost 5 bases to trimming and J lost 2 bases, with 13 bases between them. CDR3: CASREEGRNYGYTF. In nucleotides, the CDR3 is TGCGCCAGCAGAGAGGAGGGCCGGAACTATGGCTACACCTTC. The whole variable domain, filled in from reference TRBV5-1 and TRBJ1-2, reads KAGVTQTPRYLIKTRGQQVTLSCSPISGHRSVSWYQQTPGQGLQFLFEYFSETQRNKGNFPGRFSGRQFSNSRSEMNVSTLELGDSALYLCASREEGRNYGYTFGSGTRLTVV.

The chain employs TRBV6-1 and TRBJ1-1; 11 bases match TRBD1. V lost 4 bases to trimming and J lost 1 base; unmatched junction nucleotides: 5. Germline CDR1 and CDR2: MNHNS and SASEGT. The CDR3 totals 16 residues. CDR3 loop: CASSGGQGAGNTEAFF. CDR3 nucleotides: TGTGCCAGCAGTGGAGGACAGGGGGCCGGGAACACTGAAGCTTTCTTT.

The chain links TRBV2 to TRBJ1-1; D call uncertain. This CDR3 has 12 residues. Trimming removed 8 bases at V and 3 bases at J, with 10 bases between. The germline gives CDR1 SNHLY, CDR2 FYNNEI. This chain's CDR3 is CASLRVYTEAFF. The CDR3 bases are TGTGCCAGCCTGAGGGTGTACACTGAAGCTTTCTTT.

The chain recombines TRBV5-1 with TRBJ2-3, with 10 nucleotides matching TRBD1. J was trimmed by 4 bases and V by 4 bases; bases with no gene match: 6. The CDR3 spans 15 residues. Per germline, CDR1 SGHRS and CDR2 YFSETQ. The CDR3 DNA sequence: TGCGCCAGCAGCCGTGGACAGGGGGGACCAGATACGCAGTATTTT. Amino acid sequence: CASSRGQGGPDTQYF. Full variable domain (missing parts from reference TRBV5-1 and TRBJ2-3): KAGVTQTPRYLIKTRGQQVTLSCSPISGHRSVSWYQQTPGQGLQFLFEYFSETQRNKGNFPGRFSGRQFSNSRSEMNVSTLELGDSALYLCASSRGQGGPDTQYFGPGTRLTVL.